The clone carrying this T cell receptor beta chain qualifies as medium-sized (0.01 to 0.1%). Its antigen is unknown. A library made for alpha chains picked up this beta chain off target, so its size means little. The sample originates from a study of spatial heterogeneity in lung cancer. The time point was: sample taken at primary tumor resection. General observations from the study: Higher tumor mutation counts went along with higher counts of expanded intratumoral alpha and beta TCRs.

One entry per CDR3 protein, called by TCRdb with MiXCR from the 5' RACE reads. The sample gives 4,000 or so distinct CDR3 sequences, approximately 8.8% of which show up once; about 30% is in the top ten. The origin of this receptor is a male donor with early-stage non-small cell lung cancer. The specimen was lung tumor tissue, collected at surgery.

DNA of the CDR3: TGTGCCAGCAGCTTATCCGGAGGAGGAAACAATGAGCAGTTCTTC. Residues: CASSLSGGGNNEQFF. The rearrangement uses TRBV7-2 and TRBJ2-1; D is possibly TRBD2 (5 bases). CDR1 is SGHTA and CDR2 is FQGNSA in the germline V gene. CDR3 length equals 15 residues. V lost 2 bases to trimming and J lost 5 bases, with 13 bases between them.